The 29 T cell receptor beta chains in this list originate from one sample, sequenced in a study of response to subunit inactivated influenza vaccine. TCRdb reprocessed the RT-PCR reads with MiXCR, giving one entry per CDR3 protein. The sample lists roughly 760,000 distinct CDR3 sequences, about 20% occurring once. Source: PBMCs from blood, taken around 5 days after vaccination. These receptors all stem from a man aged 50 to 60 who received an inactivated influenza vaccine.

The chain joins TRBV4-3 to TRBJ2-1; TRBD2 matches at 12 bases. Trimming removed 0 bases from V and 7 bases from J; junction bases left unmatched: 4. Germline values: CDR1 LGHNA, CDR2 YSLEER. The CDR3 is made up of 16 amino acids. The CDR3 is CASSQDWTSGTNEQFF. DNA of the CDR3: TGCGCCAGCAGCCAAGATTGGACTAGCGGGACTAATGAGCAGTTCTTC.

A few counts support this clonotype. The chain couples TRBV6-1 to TRBJ2-1; 13 positions match TRBD2. The germline CDR1 and CDR2 sequences are MNHNS and SASEGT. The V gene end was trimmed by 7 bases and the J gene end by 5 bases; junction bases not matched to a gene: 8. The CDR3 sequence is 16 residues long. This chain's CDR3 is CASTELAGGHHNEQFF. DNA of the CDR3: TGTGCCAGCACCGAACTAGCGGGGGGGCACCACAATGAGCAGTTCTTC.

The V and J genes are TRBV12-3 or TRBV12-4 and TRBJ2-3, with TRBD2 as a possible D gene (5 bases). V lost 4 bases to trimming and J lost 2 bases, with 7 bases between them. The CDR3 consists of 13 residues. CDR3 sequence: CASSSTTTDTQYF. As DNA, the CDR3 is TGTGCCAGCAGTTCGACTACCACAGATACGCAGTATTTT.

This clonotype has only a few counts. V is TRBV20-1 and J is TRBJ1-3; 9 nucleotides align to TRBD1. Trimming removed 6 bases from V and 4 bases from J; junction bases left unmatched: 1. This CDR3 is built from 12 residues. The germline CDR1 and CDR2 sequences are DFQATT and SNEGSKA (reference sequence). CDR3 nucleotides: TGCAGTGCCGGGACAGGGGGAAACACCATATATTTT. This translates into CSAGTGGNTIYF.

This clonotype has more than one count but fewer than ten. The J gene is TRBJ2-1, the V gene TRBV6-4; 9 bases are a match to TRBD2. The V gene's germline CDR1 is MRHNA and CDR2 SNTAGT. CDR3 length equals 16 residues. Unmatched junction bases numbered 12, after V lost 5 bases and J lost 7 bases. In DNA form, the CDR3 reads TGTGCCAGCAGTAGATCGGGACTAGCTCAGGGTAATGAGCAGTTCTTC. Translated: CASSRSGLAQGNEQFF.

The genes are TRBV29-1 and TRBJ2-7; possible D gene TRBD2, 6 bases. Between the trimmed V and J ends, which lost 4 bases and 2 bases, there was a span of 15 bases. CDR3 length: 14 residues. Per germline, CDR1 SQVTM and CDR2 ANQGSEA. CDR3 sequence: CSVGPWRGTYEQYF. CDR3 sequence (DNA): TGCAGCGTTGGCCCTTGGCGGGGCACCTACGAGCAGTACTTC.

This chain links TRBV6-2 or TRBV6-3 with TRBJ2-1; 7 bases line up with TRBD2. Losses at the gene ends were 7 bases for V and 0 bases for J; bases not matched to a gene: 9. The V gene's germline CDR1 is MNHEY and CDR2 SVGEGT. This CDR3 is built from 16 residues. The DNA of the CDR3 is TGTGCCAGCAATCCGTCTAGCGGCCCCTCCTACAATGAGCAGTTCTTC. Residues: CASNPSSGPSYNEQFF.

This rearrangement joins TRBV29-1 to TRBJ2-2; TRBD1 agrees at 7 bases. Germline-derived CDR1 and CDR2 are SQVTM and ANQGSEA. The CDR3 contains 14 residues. With V trimmed by 5 bases and J by 8 bases, 11 bases remained unmatched. The CDR3 sequence is CSVHSGGGLGELFF. The CDR3, as DNA: TGCAGCGTTCACTCAGGGGGTGGTCTAGGGGAGCTGTTTTTT.

This clonotype was counted between two and nine times. This chain connects TRBV20-1 to TRBJ2-1; D is possibly TRBD1 or TRBD2 (5 bases each). Germline-derived CDR1 and CDR2 are DFQATT and SNEGSKA (reference sequence). The CDR3 sequence is 15 residues long. The V end was cut by 5 bases, the J end by 5 bases, with 19 bases between. The CDR3 loop reads CSAPNRQRGNNEQFF. CDR3 coding DNA: TGCAGTGCTCCTAACCGACAGAGGGGTAACAATGAGCAGTTCTTC.

The table lists this clonotype with a few counts. The rearrangement uses TRBV5-1 and TRBJ1-4; D call uncertain. The CDR3 length is 14 residues. V was cut by 3 bases and J by 0 bases, with 6 bases left in between. Germline CDR1 reads SGHRS; CDR2 reads YFSETQ. CDR3 coding DNA: TGCGCCAGCAGCTACGGAACAACTAATGAAAAACTGTTTTTT. Translation gives CASSYGTTNEKLFF.

This clonotype appeared a single time. This chain joins TRBV7-6 and TRBJ2-7, with TRBD1 matching 7 bases. Germline loops: CDR1 SGHVS, CDR2 FNYEAQ. CDR3 length equals 14 residues. Trimming at V came to 0 bases and at J to 6 bases, leaving 5 bases not matched to a gene. CDR3 in DNA: TGTGCCAGCAGCTTAGCTAGAGGGGGCGGCGAGCAGTACTTC. As protein: CASSLARGGGEQYF.

The rearrangement uses TRBV29-1 and TRBJ2-7, with no clear D. The germline gives CDR1 SQVTM, CDR2 ANQGSEA. CDR3 length: 12 amino acids. Trimming removed 7 bases at V and 2 bases at J, with 12 bases between. The CDR3 DNA is TGCAGCGCCGAGGACGGAGCCTACGAGCAGTACTTC. Its translation: CSAEDGAYEQYF.

The J gene is TRBJ2-3, the V gene TRBV6-1; the D is unclear. CDR1 and CDR2 (germline): MNHNS, SASEGT. Deletions cut 8 bases from V and 4 bases from J, with 16 bases between. This CDR3 has 14 amino acids. CDR3 DNA sequence: TGTGCCAGCCGAAACCCGGGTTTCGCAGATACGCAGTATTTT. Amino acid sequence: CASRNPGFADTQYF.

In its sample, this clonotype was seen many times. The V gene is TRBV29-1, the J gene TRBJ2-2; possible D gene TRBD1, 6 bases. Germline V CDR1 and CDR2: SQVTM, ANQGSEA. The CDR3 covers 13 residues. Trimming removed 2 bases from V and 9 bases from J, with 13 bases in between. This chain's CDR3 is CSVEFGGLRELFF. Written as DNA, the CDR3 is TGCAGCGTTGAATTTGGGGGCCTGAGGGAGCTGTTTTTT.

The rearrangement uses TRBV28 and TRBJ1-2, with D maybe TRBD1 (5 bases). CDR1 is MDHEN, CDR2 SYDVKM, per germline. The V and J ends lost 7 bases and 6 bases respectively, with 18 bases between them. The CDR3 is 14 residues long. DNA for the CDR3: TGTGCCAGCACCCGGGCAGCCCTACAGGATGGCTACACCTTC. It translates to CASTRAALQDGYTF.

This clonotype has more than one count but fewer than ten. The CDR3 reads CASSLSTGGIGTGELFF. DNA for the CDR3: TGCGCCAGCAGCTTGTCCACAGGGGGAATAGGCACCGGGGAGCTGTTTTTT. The chain uses TRBV5-1 and TRBJ2-2; TRBD1 agrees at 8 bases. The CDR3 consists of 17 residues. Germline trimming cut 1 base from V and 4 bases from J; bases unmatched to any gene: 9. The germline V gene has CDR1 SGHRS and CDR2 YFSETQ.

Only a few counts were recorded for this clonotype. The V call is TRBV12-3 or TRBV12-4, the J call TRBJ1-5; TRBD1 aligns across 9 bases. CDR3 length: 16 residues. V trimming: 1 base; J trimming: 4 bases; junction bases outside the gene matches: 5. The CDR3 DNA reads as TGTGCCAGCAGTTTAGACCCGACAGGGGGAAATCAGCCCCAGCATTTT. Protein: CASSLDPTGGNQPQHF.

The chain recombines TRBV10-3 with TRBJ2-5; 9 nucleotides match TRBD2. The CDR3 contains 12 residues. V gave up 6 bases and J gave up 5 bases; unmatched junction bases: 1. Looked up from germline, CDR1 is ENHRY and CDR2 is SYGVKD. CDR3 nucleotide sequence: TGTGCCATCAGCGCGGGGGGGGAGACCCAGTACTTC. Translated, it gives CAISAGGETQYF.

This clonotype was picked up a small number of times. This chain connects TRBV10-3 to TRBJ2-7; D possibly corresponds to TRBD2 (5 bases). CDR1 is ENHRY and CDR2 is SYGVKD in the germline V gene. With 0 bases removed from V and 3 bases from J, the gap between germline ends came to 18 bases. The CDR3 extends over 17 amino acids. The CDR3 DNA reads TGTGCCATCAGTGAGTCATCCTCCGTGGCAGGAGGCTACGAGCAGTACTTC. Translation gives CAISESSSVAGGYEQYF.

The chain combines TRBV27 with TRBJ2-2; D unresolved. V lost 0 bases to trimming and J lost 4 bases, with 6 bases between them. Germline CDR1 reads MNHEY; CDR2 reads SMNVEV (reference sequence). The CDR3 spans 14 residues. CDR3 in DNA: TGTGCCAGCAGTTTATCGATGGTCACCGGGGAGCTGTTTTTT. It encodes CASSLSMVTGELFF.

This clonotype was seen more than once but under ten times. The chain combines TRBV20-1 with TRBJ1-5; maybe TRBD1 (5 bases). The CDR3 is made up of 14 amino acids. Germline V gives CDR1 DFQATT, CDR2 SNEGSKA (reference sequence). The ends were cut back, 1 base at V and 5 bases at J, with 12 bases in the middle. CDR3 loop: CSARVHGTDQPQHF. CDR3 nucleotides: TGCAGTGCTAGAGTACACGGGACCGATCAGCCCCAGCATTTT.

Turning to this clonotype: One junction end does not reproduce the germline sequence, and a read error may be involved. The CDR3 nucleotides read TGTGCCAGTAGTCAGCGAGGGACAGGGGGCTCCTACAATGAGCAGCTCTTC. This translates into CASSQRGTGGSYNEQLF. The chain links TRBV19 to TRBJ2-1, with TRBD1 matching 12 bases. Germline V lookup: CDR1 LNHDA, CDR2 SQIVND (reference sequence). CDR3 length equals 17 residues.

There are many counts of this clonotype. V is TRBV20-1 and J is TRBJ2-7; TRBD2 agrees at 8 bases. V lost 7 bases and J lost 2; bases outside the gene matches: 7. Per the germline V gene, CDR1 is DFQATT and CDR2 is SNEGSKA (reference sequence). The CDR3 extends over 13 amino acids. Written as DNA, the CDR3 is TGCAGTGTCAGACTAGCGTACGCCTACGAGCAGTACTTC. Its protein is CSVRLAYAYEQYF.

The chain joins TRBV6-1 to TRBJ2-5; the D call may be TRBD1 or TRBD2 (6 bases each). Germline CDR1 and CDR2: MNHNS and SASEGT. CDR3 length: 16 amino acids. The V and J ends lost 5 bases and 1 base respectively, with 17 bases between them. Here the CDR3 DNA reads TGTGCCAGCAGTCCCTTAGACCGGGGGCCCCAAGAGACCCAGTACTTC. Its translation is CASSPLDRGPQETQYF.

In this sample, this clonotype turned up a few times. This chain links TRBV7-3 with TRBJ2-3; TRBD2 matches at 13 bases. Germline V gene sequence: CDR1 SGHTA, CDR2 FQGTGA. The CDR3 is 17 residues long. Trimming removed 5 bases from V and 6 bases from J; junction bases left unmatched: 11. The CDR3 here is CASSGLPGLAGTDTQYF. The CDR3 nucleotides are TGTGCCAGCAGCGGACTGCCGGGACTAGCGGGAACCGATACGCAGTATTTT.

This clonotype turned up a few times. The genes are TRBV6-2 or TRBV6-3 and TRBJ2-3, with D unclear. The V end lost 6 bases, the J end lost 1 base, and 14 bases lay between the germline ends. CDR3 length equals 15 residues. Per germline, CDR1 MNHEY and CDR2 SVGEGT. CDR3 loop: CASSSLGLRTDTQYF. The CDR3 nucleotides read TGTGCCAGCAGCTCCTTGGGCCTACGCACAGATACGCAGTATTTT.

The V call is TRBV4-3, the J call TRBJ2-3, with 10 bases fitting TRBD2. CDR1 is LGHNA and CDR2 is YSLEER in the germline V gene. The ends lost 2 bases at V and 5 bases at J; junction bases unmatched: 10. The length of the CDR3 is 17 residues. This CDR3 reads CASSQFSQASGGDTQYF. The CDR3 DNA follows: TGCGCCAGCAGCCAATTCTCCCAGGCTAGCGGGGGAGATACGCAGTATTTT.

V gene TRBV5-1 combines with J gene TRBJ2-3; D assignment may be TRBD1 or TRBD2 (6 bases each). The germline gives CDR1 SGHRS, CDR2 YFSETQ. The germline V and J ends were trimmed by 0 bases and 0 bases, with 14 bases remaining between them. The CDR3 is made up of 17 amino acids. The CDR3 loop is CASSLAQGTPSTDTQYF. CDR3 sequence (DNA): TGCGCCAGCAGCTTGGCCCAGGGGACTCCTAGCACAGATACGCAGTATTTT.

V and J are TRBV5-1 and TRBJ1-2; D not certain. CDR1 and CDR2 (germline): SGHRS, YFSETQ. The CDR3 extends over 15 amino acids. Trimming left V 4 bases short and J 2 bases short, with 15 bases between. CDR3: CASSIYTGKNYGYTF. The CDR3 DNA follows: TGCGCCAGCAGCATATACACGGGGAAAAACTATGGCTACACCTTC.